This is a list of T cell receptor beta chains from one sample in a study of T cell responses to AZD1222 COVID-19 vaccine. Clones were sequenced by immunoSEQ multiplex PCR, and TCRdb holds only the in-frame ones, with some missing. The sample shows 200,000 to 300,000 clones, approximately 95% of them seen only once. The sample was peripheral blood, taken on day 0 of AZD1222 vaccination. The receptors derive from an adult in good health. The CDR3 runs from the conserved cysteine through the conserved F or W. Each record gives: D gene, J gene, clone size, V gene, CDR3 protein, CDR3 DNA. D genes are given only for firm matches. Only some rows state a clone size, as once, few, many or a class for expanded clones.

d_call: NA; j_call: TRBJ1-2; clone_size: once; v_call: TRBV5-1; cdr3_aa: CASSLTGTSSREGYTF; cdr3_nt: TGCGCCAGCAGCTTGACAGGGACCTCCTCAAGGGAGGGCTACACCTTC
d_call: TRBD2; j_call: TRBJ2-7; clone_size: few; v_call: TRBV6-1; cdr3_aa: CASSAPGTSGRDEQYF; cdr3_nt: TGTGCCAGCAGTGCACCCGGGACTAGCGGGAGAGACGAGCAGTACTTC
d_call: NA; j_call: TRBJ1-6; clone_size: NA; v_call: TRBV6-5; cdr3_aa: CATRGEGAYNSPLHF; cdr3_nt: TGTGCCACCCGTGGTGAGGGGGCCTATAATTCACCCCTCCACTTT
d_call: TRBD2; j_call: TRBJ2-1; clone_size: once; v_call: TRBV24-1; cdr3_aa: CATSDTRGLAGGVSYNEQFF; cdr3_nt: TGTGCCACCAGTGACACCCGGGGACTAGCGGGGGGGGTCTCCTACAATGAGCAGTTCTTC
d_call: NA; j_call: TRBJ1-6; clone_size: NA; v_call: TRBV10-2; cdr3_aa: CASRNGTPNSPLHF; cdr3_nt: TGCGCCAGCAGAAACGGGACTCCGAATTCACCCCTCCACTTT
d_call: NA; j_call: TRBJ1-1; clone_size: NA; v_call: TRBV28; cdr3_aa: CASRPPGAEAFF; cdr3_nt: TGTGCCAGCAGACCCCCAGGCGCTGAAGCTTTCTTT
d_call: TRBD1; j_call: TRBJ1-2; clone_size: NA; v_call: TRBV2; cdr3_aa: CASSEAGRGDYGYTF; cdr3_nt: TGTGCCAGCAGTGAAGCTGGCAGGGGGGATTATGGCTACACCTTC
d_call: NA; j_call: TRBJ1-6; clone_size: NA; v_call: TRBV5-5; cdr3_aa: CASSLAAGAVRSPLHF; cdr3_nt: TGTGCCAGCAGCTTGGCAGCGGGAGCGGTGCGGTCACCCCTCCACTTT
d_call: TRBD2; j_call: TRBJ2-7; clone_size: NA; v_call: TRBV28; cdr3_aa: CASRERGSYEQYF; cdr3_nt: TGTGCCAGCAGAGAGCGGGGCTCCTACGAGCAGTACTTC
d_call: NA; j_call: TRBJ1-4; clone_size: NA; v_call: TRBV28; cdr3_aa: CASRLGAVTEKLFF; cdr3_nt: TGTGCCAGCAGACTAGGGGCTGTAACTGAAAAACTGTTTTTT
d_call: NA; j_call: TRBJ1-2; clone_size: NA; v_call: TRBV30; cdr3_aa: CAWSGGPGGYTF; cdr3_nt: TGTGCCTGGAGTGGGGGGCCGGGCGGCTACACCTTC
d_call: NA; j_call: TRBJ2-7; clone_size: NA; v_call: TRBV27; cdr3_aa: CASSPGKGSSYEQYF; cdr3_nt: TGTGCCAGCAGCCCAGGTAAAGGGAGCTCCTACGAGCAGTACTTC
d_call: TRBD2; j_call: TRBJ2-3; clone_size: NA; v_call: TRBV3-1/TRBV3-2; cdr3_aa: CASSPSTSGGASDTQYF; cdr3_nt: TGTGCCAGCAGCCCGTCGACTAGCGGGGGGGCCTCAGATACGCAGTATTTT
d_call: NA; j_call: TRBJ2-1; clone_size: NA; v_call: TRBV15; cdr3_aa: CATSRDLSDRRFHREQFF; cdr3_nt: TGTGCCACCAGCAGAGATCTATCGGACAGAAGGTTCCATCGGGAGCAGTTCTTC
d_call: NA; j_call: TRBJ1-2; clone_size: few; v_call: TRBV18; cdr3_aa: CASSPNSGYTF; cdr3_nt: TGTGCCAGCTCACCGAACAGCGGCTACACCTTC
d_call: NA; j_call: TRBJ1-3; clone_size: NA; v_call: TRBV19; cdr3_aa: CASSIATSRNTIYF; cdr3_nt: TGTGCCAGTAGTATAGCGACCTCGAGAAACACCATATATTTT
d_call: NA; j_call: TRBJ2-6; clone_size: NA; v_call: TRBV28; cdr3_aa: CASSFNVLAGANVLTF; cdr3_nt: TGTGCCAGCAGTTTTAACGTCCTAGCTGGGGCCAACGTCCTGACTTTC
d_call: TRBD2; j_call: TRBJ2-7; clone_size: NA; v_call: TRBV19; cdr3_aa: CASSITSGSHEQYF; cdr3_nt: TGTGCCAGTAGTATAACTAGCGGGAGCCACGAGCAGTACTTC
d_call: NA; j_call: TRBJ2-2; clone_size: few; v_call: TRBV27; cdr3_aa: CASSLGQLTGELFF; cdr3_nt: TGTGCCAGCAGTTTAGGCCAGTTGACCGGGGAGCTGTTTTTT
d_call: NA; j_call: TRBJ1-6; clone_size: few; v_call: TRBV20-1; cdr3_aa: CSVAGSPLHF; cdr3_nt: TGCAGTGTGGCGGGTTCACCCCTCCACTTT
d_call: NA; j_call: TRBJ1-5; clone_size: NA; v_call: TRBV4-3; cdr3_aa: CASSQDPSFNQPQHF; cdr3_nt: TGCGCCAGCAGCCAAGATCCCAGTTTCAATCAGCCCCAGCATTTT
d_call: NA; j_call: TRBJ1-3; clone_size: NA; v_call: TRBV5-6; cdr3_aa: CASSLGAGNTIYF; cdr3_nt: TGTGCCAGCAGCCTAGGGGCTGGAAACACCATATATTTT
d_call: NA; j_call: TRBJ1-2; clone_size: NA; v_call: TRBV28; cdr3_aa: CASSPRANYGYTF; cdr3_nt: TGTGCCAGCAGTCCCCGGGCTAACTATGGCTACACCTTC
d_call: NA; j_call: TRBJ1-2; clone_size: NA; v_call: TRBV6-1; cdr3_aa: CASSELKGVDGYTF; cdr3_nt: TGTGCCAGCAGTGAATTGAAGGGGGTAGATGGCTACACCTTC
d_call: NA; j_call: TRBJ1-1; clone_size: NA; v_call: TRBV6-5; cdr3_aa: CASSPNRIAEAFF; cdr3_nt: TGTGCCAGCAGTCCAAACAGGATCGCTGAAGCTTTCTTT
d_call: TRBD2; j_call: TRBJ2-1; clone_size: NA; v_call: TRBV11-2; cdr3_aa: CASSLGLAGEPNEQFF; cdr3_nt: TGTGCCAGCAGCCTCGGACTAGCGGGAGAACCCAATGAGCAGTTCTTC
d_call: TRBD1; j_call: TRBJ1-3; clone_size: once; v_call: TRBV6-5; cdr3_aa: CATQGAIGNTIYF; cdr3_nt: TGTGCCACACAGGGGGCGATTGGAAACACCATATATTTT
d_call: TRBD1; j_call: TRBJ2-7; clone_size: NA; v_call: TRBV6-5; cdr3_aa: CASSPGTGRYEQYF; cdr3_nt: TGTGCCAGCAGTCCCGGGACAGGCAGGTACGAGCAGTACTTC
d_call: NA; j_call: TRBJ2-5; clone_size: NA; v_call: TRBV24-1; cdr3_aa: CATSDPGVGGQETQYF; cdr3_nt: TGTGCCACCAGTGACCCCGGGGTCGGAGGCCAAGAGACCCAGTACTTC
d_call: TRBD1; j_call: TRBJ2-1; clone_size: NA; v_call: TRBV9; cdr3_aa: CASSVAGTGGSYNEQFF; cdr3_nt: TGTGCCAGCAGCGTAGCCGGGACAGGGGGCTCCTACAATGAGCAGTTCTTC
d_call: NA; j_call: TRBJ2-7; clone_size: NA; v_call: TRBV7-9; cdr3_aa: CASSPRPYEQYF; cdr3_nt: TGTGCCAGCAGCCCCAGACCCTACGAGCAGTACTTC
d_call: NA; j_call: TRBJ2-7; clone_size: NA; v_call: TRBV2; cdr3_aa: CASRADSYEQYF; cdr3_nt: TGTGCCAGCAGGGCAGACTCCTACGAGCAGTACTTC
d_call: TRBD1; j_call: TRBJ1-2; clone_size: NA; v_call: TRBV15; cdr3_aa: CATSPEGQGVYGYTF; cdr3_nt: TGTGCCACCAGCCCGGAGGGACAGGGAGTTTATGGCTACACCTTC
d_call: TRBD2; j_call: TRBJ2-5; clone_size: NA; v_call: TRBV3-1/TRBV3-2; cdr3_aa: CASSQELTSGTETQYF; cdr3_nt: TGTGCCAGCAGCCAAGAGCTAACTAGCGGGACAGAGACCCAGTACTTC
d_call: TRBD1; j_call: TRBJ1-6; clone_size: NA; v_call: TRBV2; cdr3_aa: CASRAGTGNSPLHF; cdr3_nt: TGTGCCAGCAGAGCCGGGACAGGGAATTCACCCCTCCACTTT
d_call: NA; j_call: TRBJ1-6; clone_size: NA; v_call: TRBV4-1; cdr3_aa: CASSSQGHNSPLHF; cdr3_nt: TGCGCCAGCAGCTCACAAGGCCATAATTCACCCCTCCACTTT
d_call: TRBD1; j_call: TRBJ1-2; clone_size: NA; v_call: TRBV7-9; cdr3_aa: CASSNRGGYTF; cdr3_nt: TGTGCCAGCAGTAACAGGGGTGGCTACACCTTC
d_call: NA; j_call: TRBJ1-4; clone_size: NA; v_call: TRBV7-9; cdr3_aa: CASSTGTRNEKLFF; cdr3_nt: TGTGCCAGCAGCACCGGGACCCGTAATGAAAAACTGTTTTTT
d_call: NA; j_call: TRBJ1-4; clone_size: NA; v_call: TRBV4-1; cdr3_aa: CASTTTPNEKLFF; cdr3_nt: TGCGCCAGCACCACTACACCTAATGAAAAACTGTTTTTT
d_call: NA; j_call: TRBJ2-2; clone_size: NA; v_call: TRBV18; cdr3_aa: CASSQNGRAGELFF; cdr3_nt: TGTGCCAGCTCCCAAAATGGCAGAGCCGGGGAGCTGTTTTTT
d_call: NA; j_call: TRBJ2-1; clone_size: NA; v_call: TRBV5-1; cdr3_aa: CASSRGLGNEQFF; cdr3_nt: TGCGCCAGCAGCAGGGGTCTGGGGAATGAGCAGTTCTTC
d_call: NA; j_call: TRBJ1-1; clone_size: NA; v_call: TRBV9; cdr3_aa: CASCRDGGLNTEAFF; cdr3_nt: TGTGCCAGCTGCCGGGACGGTGGATTGAACACTGAAGCTTTCTTT